The present TCR beta chain was sequenced within a study of CD8 T cells in ankylosing spondylitis. Study-level results: Matched ankylosing spondylitis synovial fluid reportedly showed significant enrichment of disease-linked clones.

The V segment lost 4 bases and the J segment 3 bases; nucleotides outside the gene matches: 11. The V gene's germline CDR1 is MNHNS and CDR2 SASEGT. The CDR3 sequence is 16 residues long. Turning to this clonotype: Its antigen is as yet unknown.

TCRdb re-analysed the 5' RACE reads in MiXCR, keeping a single row per CDR3 protein. The table records some 350,000 distinct CDR3 sequences, about 15% of them present only once. The sequenced sample was blood, either unsorted or a sorted T cell fraction (not recorded which). V and J are TRBV6-1 and TRBJ2-7, with TRBD1 identical over 8 bases. The sequence was obtained from a male donor with ankylosing spondylitis or in good health (not recorded which). The CDR3 is CASSAGQAASSYEQYF. CDR3 nucleotides: TGTGCCAGCAGTGCGGGACAGGCGGCCTCCAGCTACGAGCAGTACTTC.